The following is a TCR beta chain sequence with its context. Its antigen is unidentified. CDR1 is SGDLS and CDR2 is YYNGEE in the germline V gene. V gave up 6 bases and J gave up 9 bases; unmatched junction bases: 9. This CDR3 is 14 amino acids long. Samples with a second dose at about 4 or about 12 weeks were pooled together. The data stem from a study of T cell responses to AZD1222 COVID-19 vaccine. Notes on the study in general: Clonal diversity may have been underestimated in mostly white British donors.

Sequenced by immunoSEQ multiplex PCR; TCRdb stores in-frame clones only, minus some. Of some 180,000 clones listed, roughly 94% are singletons. The chain couples TRBV9 to TRBJ2-1; the match to TRBD2 covers 10 bases. Sequenced material: peripheral blood, taken 28 days after the second AZD1222 dose. The origin of this receptor is an adult who received the AZD1222 COVID-19 vaccine. The CDR3 DNA reads TGTGCCAGCAATAGCGGGGGGAATACAGGTGAGCAGTTCTTC. Its protein is CASNSGGNTGEQFF.